This TCR beta chain was recovered during a study of T cells in Graves' hyperthyroidism and ophthalmopathy (dated by TCRdb to the late 2010s). With regard to the full study: Peripheral blood was collected at initial diagnosis, before any treatment. To identify distinguishing TCR V-J signatures, a discovery cohort of about 100 patients was used, comprising some 43 with Graves' ophthalmopathy and roughly 60 with stable Graves' hyperthyroidism. Prospective prediction of ophthalmopathy was tested in an independent validation cohort consisting of under 20 hyperthyroidism patients and approximately 16 patients who later progressed to ophthalmopathy. The 100 or so discovery patients were divided at random into training and test sets in a 7:3 ratio. The study also compared thyroid tissue and blood T-cell repertoires from roughly 6 Graves' hyperthyroidism patients. After sampling, hyperthyroidism patients received methimazole starting at 30 mg daily, and ophthalmopathy patients received high-dose intravenous methylprednisolone. According to the paper, TCR Vbeta CDR3 sequencing was carried out on approximately 140 peripheral blood samples, which came from 40 to 45 ophthalmopathy, under 85 hyperthyroidism and 17 progressor patients. Points the paper makes about the study in general: In cross-validation, a model built on a 13 V-J signature told ophthalmopathy apart from stable hyperthyroidism with just under 90% sensitivity and roughly 83% specificity, and in testing the same model reached 80%/75%. Most expanded thyroid clonotypes (frequency above 0.001) were also detected in blood, suggesting blood repertoires may reflect thyroid immune responses. In validation, the model predicted progression to ophthalmopathy a median of around 6.5 months before onset, with about 67% sensitivity and roughly 77% specificity. No statistical method was used to fix the sample size in advance, and group allocation was not hidden from the investigators.

Amplification of TCR beta CDR3 regions was carried out from RNA transcripts. The first round of RT-PCR for the TCR CDR3 was performed with the HTBI primer set and the Qiagen OneStep RT-PCR kit. Libraries were constructed in a second round of multiplex PCR, after which size selection and purification were carried out. Libraries were sequenced paired-end with 100 bp reads on an Illumina HiSeq2000. In the original analysis: Raw data were processed with SOAPnuke, discarding reads with adapters, uncalled bases, mean Phred below 15, or no exact constant-primer or identifier match. COPE v1.2.5 was used to merge high-quality paired reads, and clonotypes were defined as unique nucleotide sequences. MiTCR v1.1 was used to align clonotypes to the IMGT TRBV, TRBD and TRBJ reference segments. Analysis was restricted to V-J combinations with a frequency above 0.0001, which covered over 98% of repertoires. A TCS score was defined as the ratio of F50 (clonal expansion) to E x V (chaos), with BLOSUM62-based TCRdist applied between CDR3 peptides within each V-J. Welch's t-statistics and random forest reduced around 520 V-J features to 10 to 15, which were used in a naive Bayes classifier (R e1071). Using fastp at Q25 and MiXCR, TCRdb reprocessed the public reads and kept productive beta chains. A single entry per CDR3 protein holds the most common genes and DNA from its merged rows. TCRdb's processing, not the authors' own work, is the source of the V and J calls. Counted in this sample were 250,000 to 300,000 distinct CDR3 sequences; about 14% of them appeared once. Of the sample, approximately 7.8% is held by the ten largest clones.

Hyperthyroidism patients were newly diagnosed, had a disease duration of under 2 months, and were aged 18 to 65 years. Any patient with an uncontrolled infection, another autoimmune disease, pregnancy or lactation was excluded. Clinical symptoms, serum thyroxine and TRAb, thyroid ultrasound, and orbital computed tomography formed the basis for the diagnoses. Blood from progressor patients was collected at the time of first diagnosis with hyperthyroidism, before any ophthalmopathy symptoms had appeared. Ficoll-Paque density gradient centrifugation was used to isolate PBMCs from about 9 ml of fresh peripheral blood. Progressor patients were first diagnosed with Graves' hyperthyroidism and then developed ophthalmopathy during follow-up. Total RNA was extracted using Trizol reagent, and RNA quality was assessed on an Agilent 2100 Bioanalyzer. Germline trimming amounts to 5 bases on V and 2 bases on J, with 7 as the count of junction bases outside the gene matches. CDR3 length: 15 amino acids, cysteine to phenylalanine. Only CDR3 DNA is held: 45 bases, read in frame from base 1. CDR1 and CDR2, looked up from the germline V gene (reference sequence), are SEHNR and FQNEAQ.

Ten or more counts support this clonotype. It has no known antigen specificity. Base quality data are lacking; no much larger clone is found one base away. This receptor was identified in a woman younger than 45 with Graves' hyperthyroidism that later progressed to Graves' ophthalmopathy. What was sequenced was blood. The V and J genes are TRBV7-9 and TRBJ2-3; 7 middle bases align to TRBD1. In nucleotide form, the sequence is TGTGCCAGCAGCGGGACAGACAGCAACACAGATACGCAGTATTTT. Its translation reads: CASSGTDSNTDTQYF.